This is a list of T cell receptor beta chains from one sample in a study of CXCR3-negative and CXCR3-positive naive CD8 T cells. Following a re-call of the 5' RACE reads, TCRdb has one entry per CDR3 protein and lacks DNA. Seen in this sample are tens of thousands of distinct CDR3 sequences; the ten most common clones hold 10% to 13%. The sequencing input was memory CD8+ T cells from blood. Receptor source: a human donor in good health. Some clones in this sample may be carry-over from other donors' samples. The CDR3 runs from the conserved cysteine through the conserved F or W. The order of the fields is V gene, J gene, clone size, CDR3 protein. Not all rows give a size; the values are once, few, many and, for expanded clones, a class.

TRBV3-1,TRBJ2-7,-,CASSPESPYEQYF
TRBV7-9,TRBJ2-7,-,CASSSRSSYEQYF
TRBV7-2,TRBJ2-5,-,CASSLELPGHWRETQYF
TRBV12-3/TRBV12-4,TRBJ2-7,medium-sized,CASSLAGLQPEQYF
TRBV28,TRBJ2-7,-,CASNPTGSYEQYF
TRBV10-1,TRBJ2-3,-,CASSEKDTQYF
TRBV5-1,TRBJ1-6,-,CASSFSKGDSPLHF
TRBV7-8,TRBJ2-4,-,CASSLPPGGGQNIQYF
TRBV5-1,TRBJ2-2,-,CASSSWTDFTGELFF
TRBV28,TRBJ2-2,-,CASSLGQANTGELFF
TRBV5-1,TRBJ2-7,-,CASSLNEDEQYF
TRBV13,TRBJ1-5,-,CASSLLGGQPQHF
TRBV19,TRBJ1-5,-,CASSPGGSGNQPQHF
TRBV29-1,TRBJ2-3,-,CSVEQEGPAGYTDTQYF
TRBV25-1,TRBJ2-1,-,CASSVGGRETEQFF
TRBV7-9,TRBJ2-5,medium-sized,CASSLPWTGLETQYF
TRBV28,TRBJ2-2,-,CASKDYTNTGELFF
TRBV6-2/TRBV6-3,TRBJ2-1,-,CASRAYNEQFF
TRBV7-9,TRBJ2-1,-,CASSLRDSYFEQFF
TRBV5-5,TRBJ1-5,-,CASSFWGNSNQPQHF
TRBV4-3,TRBJ2-2,-,CASSLGGGAGELFF
TRBV3-1,TRBJ2-1,-,CASSPGTSGGSEQFF
TRBV25-1,TRBJ2-1,-,CASSGGIHNEQFF
TRBV3-1,TRBJ2-7,-,CASRQSDRSYEQYF
TRBV27,TRBJ2-7,-,CASNPGNSPLEQYF
TRBV20-1,TRBJ2-1,-,CSARDRVGSNEQFF
TRBV29-1,TRBJ2-7,-,CSVESPGVSYEQCF
TRBV12-2,TRBJ2-7,-,CASRLRGVQESSYEQYF
TRBV4-3,TRBJ1-1,-,CASSQDRDTEAFF
TRBV29-1,TRBJ2-5,-,CSVEGLSEDVQETQYF
TRBV20-1,TRBJ1-1,-,CSARDGREWTEAFF
TRBV29-1,TRBJ2-7,-,CSVRTGGYEQYF
TRBV3-1,TRBJ2-1,-,CASSHVQEGAGDEQFF
TRBV12-3/TRBV12-4,TRBJ2-1,-,CASRLPTSGGPSSSSYNEQFF
TRBV20-1,TRBJ2-3,-,CSARDIGGRADTQYF
TRBV4-2,TRBJ1-4,-,CASSQPGGVLSRVSEKLFF
TRBV5-1,TRBJ2-1,-,CASSFGLATTNEQFF
TRBV20-1,TRBJ1-3,-,CSARPFGQGTGNTIYF
TRBV20-1,TRBJ1-6,-,CSARELVQEDSPLHF
TRBV21-1,TRBJ1-1,-,CASPRAQLVDTEAFF